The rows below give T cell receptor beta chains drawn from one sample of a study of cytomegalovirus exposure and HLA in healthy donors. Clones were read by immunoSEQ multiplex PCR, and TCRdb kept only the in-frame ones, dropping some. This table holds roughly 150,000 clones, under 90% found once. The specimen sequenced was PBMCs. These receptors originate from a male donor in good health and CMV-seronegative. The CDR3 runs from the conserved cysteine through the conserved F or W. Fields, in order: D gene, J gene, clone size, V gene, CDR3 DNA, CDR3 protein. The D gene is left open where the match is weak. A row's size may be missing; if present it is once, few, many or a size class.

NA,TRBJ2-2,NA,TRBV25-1,TGTGCCAGCTCCTACGACTGGAACACCGGGGAGCTGTTTTTT,CASSYDWNTGELFF
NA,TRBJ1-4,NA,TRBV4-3,TGCGCCAGCAGCCCACAGGTGGGGATTGAAAAACTGTTTTTT,CASSPQVGIEKLFF
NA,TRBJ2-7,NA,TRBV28,TGTGCCAGCAGCCCCGGGGTAGAGCAGTACTTC,CASSPGVEQYF
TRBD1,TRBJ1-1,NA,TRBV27,TGTGCCAGCCGAAATGGACAGGGTTGGACTGAAGCTTTCTTT,CASRNGQGWTEAFF
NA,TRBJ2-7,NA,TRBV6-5,TGTGCCAGCAGTTACTCGGCGGCGGAGTACTCCTACGAGCAGTACTTC,CASSYSAAEYSYEQYF
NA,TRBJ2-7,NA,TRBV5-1,TGCGCCAGCAGCTTGCTACAACGTCAGGGATTGCACGAGCAGTACTTC,CASSLLQRQGLHEQYF
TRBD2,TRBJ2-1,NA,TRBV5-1,TGCGCCAGCAGCTTGGGGGCTAGCGGGTTCAATGAGCAGTTCTTC,CASSLGASGFNEQFF
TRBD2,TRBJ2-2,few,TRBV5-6,TGTGCCAGCAGCAGGACTAGCGGGATTAGTTACACCGGGGAGCTGTTTTTT,CASSRTSGISYTGELFF
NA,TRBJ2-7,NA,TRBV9,TGTGCCAGCAGCGTAGACCCACAGGGTCGCTACGAGCAGTACTTC,CASSVDPQGRYEQYF
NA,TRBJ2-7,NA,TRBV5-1,TGCGCCAGCAGCTTCCTAAGCTCCTACGAGCAGTACTTC,CASSFLSSYEQYF
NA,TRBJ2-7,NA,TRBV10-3,TGTGCCATCAGGACGCTCGGCGGCGAGCAGTACTTC,CAIRTLGGEQYF
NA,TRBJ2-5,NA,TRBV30,TGTGCCTGGAGTGGAGTTGGAGAGACCCAGTACTTC,CAWSGVGETQYF
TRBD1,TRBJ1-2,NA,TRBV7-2,TGTGCCAGCAGCACAGGGGTAGGGGGCTATGGCTACACCTTC,CASSTGVGGYGYTF
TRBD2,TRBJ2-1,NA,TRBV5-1,TGCGCCAGCAGCTTGTTTAGCGGGAGGGTTAAGAATGAGCAGTTCTTC,CASSLFSGRVKNEQFF
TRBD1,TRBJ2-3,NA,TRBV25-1,TGTGCCAGCAGTCGACATGGGACAGGGGATGCAGATACGCAGTATTTT,CASSRHGTGDADTQYF
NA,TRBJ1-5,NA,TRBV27,TGTGCCACGCGGGAAAGCCTCAATCAGCCCCAGCATTTT,CATRESLNQPQHF
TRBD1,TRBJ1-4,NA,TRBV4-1,TGCGCCAGCAGCCCCAGACAGGGGCCCAATGAAAAACTGTTTTTT,CASSPRQGPNEKLFF
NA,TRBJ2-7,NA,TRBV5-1,TGCGCCAGCAGTTACGACTTGGCTTCCTACGAGCAGTACTTC,CASSYDLASYEQYF
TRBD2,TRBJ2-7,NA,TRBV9,TGTGCCAGCAGCGTAGGGGTAGCGGGGGCTTTCTACGAGCAGTACTTC,CASSVGVAGAFYEQYF
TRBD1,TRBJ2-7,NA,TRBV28,TGTGCCAGCAGTTCGCCCGGACAGGTGAGCTCCTACGAGCAGTACTTC,CASSSPGQVSSYEQYF
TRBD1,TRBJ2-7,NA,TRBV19,TGTGCCAGTAGTATATGGGCAGGGGGAACCTACGAGCAGTACTTC,CASSIWAGGTYEQYF
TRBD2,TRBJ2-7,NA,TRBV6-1,TGTGCCAGCAGTGGTGGACTAGATCGGGACGAGCAGTACTTC,CASSGGLDRDEQYF
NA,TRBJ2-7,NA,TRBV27,TGTGCCAGCAGTTTATTTTTTCCAGTCGGGGAGCAGTACTTC,CASSLFFPVGEQYF
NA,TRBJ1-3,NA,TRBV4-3,TGCGCCAGCAGCCAAGGGGCCGACAACTCTGGAAACACCATATATTTT,CASSQGADNSGNTIYF
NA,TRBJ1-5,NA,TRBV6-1,TGTGCCAGCAGTGAAGTTGGGGGGGGTCAGCCCCAGCATTTT,CASSEVGGGQPQHF
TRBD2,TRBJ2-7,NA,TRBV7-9,TGTGCCAGCAGCTTGACTAGCGCAGTATCCTACGAGCAGTACTTC,CASSLTSAVSYEQYF
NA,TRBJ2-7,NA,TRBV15,TGTGCCACCAGCAGAGGCGGGACAGAGTCCTACGAGCAGTACTTC,CATSRGGTESYEQYF